This T cell receptor beta chain was recorded in a study of shared clonotypes between healthy human individuals. At the level of the study: There were three CD4 naive, three CD4 memory, two CD8 naive and one CD8 memory plates per donor.

CD4+ cells yielded CD45RA+ naive and CD45RA-negative memory subsets. CDR1 and CDR2 (germline): KGHSH, LQKENI. Trimming stripped 2 bases from V and 0 bases from J, with 11 bases between. This CDR3 is 15 amino acids long. TCRdb's copy holds only in-frame clones and misses some; the assay was immunoSEQ multiplex PCR. The sample lists hundreds of thousands of clones, about 74% occurring once. Sample: memory CD4+ T cells sorted from blood. Specified subset: CD45RA-negative fraction. J is TRBJ2-7 and V is TRBV18, with D possibly matching TRBD2 (5 bases). This sequence was found in a woman under 40 in good health. CDR3 residues: CASSPEQRSSYEQYF. CDR3 DNA: TGTGCCAGCTCACCAGAGCAGCGGAGCTCCTACGAGCAGTACTTC.